What follows are 9 T cell receptor beta chains derived from one specimen sequenced in a study of shared clonotypes between healthy human individuals. Sequenced by immunoSEQ multiplex PCR; TCRdb stores in-frame clones only, minus some. The sample lists some 1.1 million clones; 60% to 85% were seen once. What was sequenced was memory CD4+ T cells from PBMCs. Sample subset: CD45RA-negative fraction. These receptors were taken from a man aged 18 to 30 in good health. Some clones in this sample may be carry-over from other donors' samples.

The genes are TRBV28 and TRBJ1-2; TRBD1 might be the D (6 bases). Trimming cost V 2 bases and J 7 bases, with 17 bases left between them. CDR1 and CDR2 from the germline V gene are MDHEN and SYDVKM. This CDR3 spans 15 amino acids. The CDR3, as DNA: TGTGCCAGCAGTTTACTGAGCGGACAGTTTCGTGGCTACACCTTC. This sequence encodes CASSLLSGQFRGYTF.

This rearrangement joins TRBV6-1 to TRBJ2-2; D not resolved. V was shortened by 3 bases and J by 8 bases, with 16 bases between the two germline ends. The CDR3 is 15 amino acids. CDR1 and CDR2 from the germline V gene are MNHNS and SASEGT. The CDR3 DNA reads as TGTGCCAGCAGTGAGATAAGGGTTCAGTTTGGGGAGCTGTTTTTT. It specifies CASSEIRVQFGELFF.

V is TRBV5-4 and J is TRBJ2-3; the D gene is possibly TRBD1 (5 bases). This CDR3 contains 13 residues. Germline assignment: CDR1 SGHNT and CDR2 YYREEE (reference sequence). The ends were cut back, 2 bases at V and 1 base at J, with 5 bases in the middle. The CDR3 is CASSLGGTDTQYF. The CDR3 DNA follows: TGTGCCAGCAGCTTAGGGGGCACAGATACGCAGTATTTT. The full variable domain, completed using reference TRBV5-4 and TRBJ2-3, is ETGVTQSPTHLIKTRGQQVTLRCSSQSGHNTVSWYQQALGQGPQFIFQYYREEENGRGNFPPRFSGLQFPNYSSELNVNALELDDSALYLCASSLGGTDTQYFGPGTRLTVL.

V and J are TRBV7-6 and TRBJ2-2; 16 nucleotides align to TRBD2. The CDR3 runs to 19 residues. V shed 0 bases and J 6 bases; nucleotides not matched to a gene: 7. Germline V gene sequence: CDR1 SGHVS, CDR2 FNYEAQ. CDR3 coding DNA: TGTGCCAGCAGCTTAGCAGGGACTAGCGGGAGGGCCTACGCCGGGGAGCTGTTTTTT. Translated, it gives CASSLAGTSGRAYAGELFF.

The chain combines TRBV7-9 with TRBJ1-2; 9 bases align to TRBD1. Trimming took 5 bases from V and 2 from J; bases not matched to a gene: 6. CDR1 is SEHNR and CDR2 is FQNEAQ in the germline V gene (reference sequence). The CDR3 has 15 residues. The CDR3 DNA reads TGTGCCAGCAGCAGGTGGGACAGGGAGAACTATGGCTACACCTTC. Protein sequence: CASSRWDRENYGYTF.

The J gene is TRBJ2-5, the V gene TRBV2; TRBD1 is a possible D gene (6 bases). CDR3 length: 14 residues. With 6 bases removed from V and 2 bases from J, the gap between germline ends came to 13 bases. Germline V lookup: CDR1 SNHLY, CDR2 FYNNEI. The CDR3 protein is CASSLDRTQETQYF. CDR3 DNA sequence: TGTGCCAGCAGCCTTGACAGGACTCAAGAGACCCAGTACTTC. The full variable domain, in which reference TRBV2 and TRBJ2-5 provide the parts outside the CDR3, is EPEVTQTPSHQVTQMGQEVILRCVPISNHLYFYWYRQILGQKVEFLVSFYNNEISEKSEIFDDQFSVERPDGSNFTLKIRSTKLEDSAMYFCASSLDRTQETQYFGPGTRLLVL.

V usage is TRBV21-1 and J usage is TRBJ1-1; the D call TRBD1 from the table was never checked on the DNA. TRBV21-1 constitutes a pseudogene. The CDR3 is made up of 17 amino acids. The CDR3, as DNA: TGTGCCAGCAGCTCTCCCAGGGGACGGCCAGTGAACACTGAAGCTTTCTTT. Protein product: CASSSPRGRPVNTEAFF.

Here the CDR3 reads CCGEYSGNTIYF. In DNA, the CDR3 is TGTTGCGGTGAATACTCTGGAAACACCATATATTTT. The chain links TRBV30 to TRBJ1-3; no firm D call. There are 12 residues in the CDR3. In germline, CDR1 is GTSNPN, CDR2 SVGIG (reference sequence). The full variable domain, its missing parts supplied by reference TRBV30 and TRBJ1-3, is SQTIHQWPATLVQPVGSPLSLECTVEGTSNPNLYWYRQAAGRGLQLLFYSVGIGQISSEVPQNLSASRPQDRQFILSSKKLLLSDSGFYLCCGEYSGNTIYFGEGSWLTVV.

This clone has a single count. The V and J genes are TRBV7-8 and TRBJ2-5; weak D call: TRBD1 (5 bases). The CDR3 consists of 15 residues. Deletions cut 3 bases from V and 7 bases from J, with 18 bases between. Germline CDR1 reads SGHVS; CDR2 reads FQNEAQ. The DNA for the CDR3 is TGTGCCAGCAGCTTTGACAGCCGAGATGTACCGACCCAGTACTTC. Encoded protein: CASSFDSRDVPTQYF. The full variable domain, rest sourced from reference TRBV7-8 and TRBJ2-5, is GAGVSQSPRYKVAKRGQDVALRCDPISGHVSLFWYQQALGQGPEFLTYFQNEAQLDKSGLPSDRFFAERPEGSVSTLKIQRTQQEDSAVYLCASSFDSRDVPTQYFGPGTRLLVL.